What follows are 15 T cell receptor beta chains derived from one specimen sequenced in a study of OX40 agonist ivuxolimab in advanced cancers. Method: immunoSEQ multiplex PCR; TCRdb's copy keeps in-frame clones and lacks some. The sample lists around 79,000 clones, roughly 86% occurring once. The sequencing used CD4+ or CD8+ T cells sorted from blood, collected in a trial of the OX40 agonist ivuxolimab. These receptor sequences come from an adult with an advanced solid tumor such as melanoma, head and neck, liver or kidney cancer.

This chain connects TRBV9 to TRBJ2-5; no clear D. V dropped 0 bases and J dropped 5 bases, with 11 bases sitting between them. This CDR3 has 14 amino acids. Germline V gives CDR1 SGDLS, CDR2 YYNGEE. The CDR3 reads CASSVGVSQETQYF. The CDR3 DNA is TGTGCCAGCAGCGTAGGCGTCAGCCAGGAGACCCAGTACTTC.

The J gene is TRBJ2-1, the V gene TRBV5-4, with TRBD2 matching 7 bases. Germline CDR1 is SGHNT and CDR2 is YYREEE (reference sequence). V gave up 6 bases and J gave up 1 base; unmatched junction bases: 7. The CDR3 runs 15 residues. The CDR3 region has the DNA TGTGCCAGCATCCATTGGGGGGGTTCCTACAATGAGCAGTTCTTC. Translation gives CASIHWGGSYNEQFF.

This clone was observed a single time. The CDR3 region is CASSFIAGGFQPQHF. CDR3 nucleotide sequence: TGTGCCAGCAGCTTTATAGCAGGGGGCTTTCAGCCCCAGCATTTT. The rearrangement joins TRBV7-2 to TRBJ1-5; 8 bases map to TRBD1. Losses at the gene ends were 3 bases for V and 6 bases for J; bases not matched to a gene: 7. Looked up from germline, CDR1 is SGHTA and CDR2 is FQGNSA. The CDR3 has 15 residues.

The gene calls are TRBV6-1 and TRBJ1-2; no reliable D call. V shed 9 bases and J shed 0 bases, with 14 bases lying between them. Germline assignment: CDR1 MNHNS and CDR2 SASEGT. CDR3 length equals 14 residues. CDR3 protein: CASRSSNANYGYTF. The CDR3 region has the DNA TGTGCCAGTCGATCGTCCAATGCTAACTATGGCTACACCTTC.

The chain joins TRBV6-5 to TRBJ2-3; D gene unclear. The ends were cut back, 0 bases at V and 1 base at J, with 8 bases in the middle. Germline CDR1 and CDR2: MNHEY and SVGAGI. This CDR3 has 15 residues. The CDR3 nucleotides read TGTGCCAGCAGTTACTCTATTGGGGGCACAGATACGCAGTATTTT. It translates to CASSYSIGGTDTQYF.

The gene calls are TRBV7-8 and TRBJ2-1; 8 bases agree with TRBD2. Germline assignment: CDR1 SGHVS and CDR2 FQNEAQ. This CDR3 region has 16 residues. After removal of 4 bases from V and 5 bases from J, the junction contained 10 bases not matched to a gene. The CDR3 loop reads CASSSRQRELDNEQFF. The CDR3 DNA reads TGTGCCAGCAGCTCCCGACAGCGGGAGCTCGACAATGAGCAGTTCTTC. The full variable domain, with the rest looked up from reference TRBV7-8 and TRBJ2-1, is GAGVSQSPRYKVAKRGQDVALRCDPISGHVSLFWYQQALGQGPEFLTYFQNEAQLDKSGLPSDRFFAERPEGSVSTLKIQRTQQEDSAVYLCASSSRQRELDNEQFFGPGTRLTVL.

The chain combines TRBV28 with TRBJ2-3, with D possibly being TRBD2 (6 bases). The ends were cut back, 8 bases at V and 4 bases at J, with 19 bases in the middle. Germline assignment: CDR1 MDHEN and CDR2 SYDVKM. The CDR3 totals 15 residues. Written as DNA, the CDR3 is TGTGCCAGCGCCTCCGGACTGGCGGGGCCAGATACGCAGTATTTT. Protein: CASASGLAGPDTQYF.

The rearrangement links TRBV10-3 to TRBJ2-1, with TRBD2 identical over 9 bases. This CDR3 has 14 amino acids. Trimming removed 2 bases from V and 8 bases from J; junction bases left unmatched: 4. From germline, CDR1 is ENHRY and CDR2 SYGVKD. CDR3 protein: CAISESGGRYEQFF. In DNA, the CDR3 is TGTGCCATCAGTGAGAGCGGGGGGCGCTATGAGCAGTTCTTC.

This sequence joins TRBV5-6 and TRBJ1-5, with D maybe TRBD1 (5 bases). Germline V gene sequence: CDR1 SGHDT, CDR2 YYEEEE. The V end was cut by 0 bases, the J end by 2 bases, with 6 bases between. CDR3 size: 14 residues. The CDR3 loop reads CASSLGGRNQPQHF. The CDR3 region has the DNA TGTGCCAGCAGCTTGGGGGGACGCAATCAGCCCCAGCATTTT.

The rearrangement links TRBV28 to TRBJ2-1; 9 bases map to TRBD2. This CDR3 spans 15 amino acids. V shed 6 bases, J shed 8 bases, and the junction held 11 bases outside the gene matches. From germline, CDR1 is MDHEN and CDR2 SYDVKM. The CDR3 nucleotides read TGTGCCAGCAGCCTTGGGGGCGGGGGGGCCGATGAGCAGTTCTTC. Translating it yields CASSLGGGGADEQFF.

The chain's CDR3 is CASSWGQNTGELFF. The CDR3 DNA is TGTGCCAGCAGCTGGGGACAGAACACCGGGGAGCTGTTTTTT. The chain recombines TRBV7-8 with TRBJ2-2; D is perhaps TRBD1 (6 bases). V lost 4 bases and J lost 1, with 7 bases in between. Germline V gives CDR1 SGHVS, CDR2 FQNEAQ. CDR3 size: 14 residues.

The chain combines TRBV11-2 with TRBJ2-7; 12 bases agree with TRBD1. With V trimmed by 5 bases and J by 4 bases, 6 bases remained unmatched. Germline CDR1 and CDR2: SGHAT and FQNNGV. CDR3 length: 15 residues. The CDR3 sequence is CASSRDRGPTYEQYF. The DNA for the CDR3 is TGTGCCAGCAGCCGGGACAGGGGGCCTACTTACGAGCAGTACTTC.

The rearrangement links TRBV19 to TRBJ2-6; D is perhaps TRBD2 (5 bases). The CDR3 has 15 amino acids. CDR1 is LNHDA, CDR2 SQIVND, per germline (reference sequence). Trimming left V 1 base short and J 3 bases short, with 7 bases between. The CDR3 region has the DNA TGTGCCAGTAGTATAGCGAGGGTTGGGGCCAACGTCCTGACTTTC. Translating gives CASSIARVGANVLTF.

The chain recombines TRBV5-1 with TRBJ2-5; the match to TRBD2 covers 12 bases. The CDR3 has 16 amino acids. Losses at the gene ends were 0 bases for V and 5 bases for J; bases not matched to a gene: 5. Germline values: CDR1 SGHRS, CDR2 YFSETQ. CDR3 sequence reads: CASSLGLAGVWETQYF. CDR3 nucleotides: TGCGCCAGCAGCTTGGGACTAGCGGGAGTATGGGAGACCCAGTACTTC.

The V gene is TRBV6-1, the J gene TRBJ1-5; D gene ambiguous. Germline CDR1 and CDR2: MNHNS and SASEGT. The CDR3 length is 12 residues. V was clipped by 9 bases and J by 2 bases, with 8 bases between them. The CDR3 DNA is TGTGCCAGAGGAGAGGGCAATCAGCCCCAGCATTTT. Translated, it gives CARGEGNQPQHF.